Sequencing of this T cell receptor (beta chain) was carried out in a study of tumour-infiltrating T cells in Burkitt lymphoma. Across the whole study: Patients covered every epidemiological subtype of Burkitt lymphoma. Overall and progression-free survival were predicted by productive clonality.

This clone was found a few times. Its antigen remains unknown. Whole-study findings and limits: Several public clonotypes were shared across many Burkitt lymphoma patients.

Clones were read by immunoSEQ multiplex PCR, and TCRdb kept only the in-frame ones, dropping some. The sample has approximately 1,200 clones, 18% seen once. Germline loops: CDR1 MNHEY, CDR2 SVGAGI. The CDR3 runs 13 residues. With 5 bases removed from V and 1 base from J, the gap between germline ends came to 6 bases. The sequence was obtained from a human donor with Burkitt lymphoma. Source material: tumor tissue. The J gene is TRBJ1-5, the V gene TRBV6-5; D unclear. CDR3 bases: TGTGCCAGCAGTGAGATCAGCAATCAGCCCCAGCATTTT. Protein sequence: CASSEISNQPQHF.